The entry below describes one TCR beta chain. This sample stems from a study of blood T cell repertoires in COVID-19. For the study at large: From the United States, Italy and Spain came samples of acute and convalescent COVID-19. T cells, B-cell-depleted T cells, or PBMCs provided the cDNA or gDNA that served as material.

Authors' processing steps: Reference gene primer amplification gave nucleated cell count estimates. The data were produced by immunoSEQ multiplex PCR, yet TCRdb's version contains in-frame clones alone and is incomplete. For V, J and clone size, that table is used; D and trimming come from the DNA. The sample shows about 200,000 clones, approximately 80% of them seen only once. Germline CDR1 and CDR2: KGHSH and LQKENI. The CDR3 consists of 14 residues. V shed 3 bases and J shed 6 bases, with 14 bases lying between them. The sequencing input was peripheral blood. This TCR was sampled from an elderly woman with acute or convalescent COVID-19. The chain couples TRBV18 to TRBJ1-2; D is possibly TRBD1 (6 bases). CDR3 nucleotides: TGTGCCAGCTCACCCTCTCCAGGGGACGATGGCTACACCTTC. As protein: CASSPSPGDDGYTF.